The 4 T cell receptor beta chains presented below share a single source sample, sequenced in a study of cytomegalovirus exposure and HLA in healthy donors. Amplification used 60 Vbeta primers and 13 Jbeta primers. Sequenced by immunoSEQ multiplex PCR; TCRdb stores in-frame clones only, minus some. Found here are approximately 260,000 clones, about nine tenths of them singletons; the top ten hold about 1.7%. Material for sequencing was PBMCs. These receptors were taken from a girl aged 2-9 years in good health and CMV-seronegative.

This sequence joins TRBV6-5 and TRBJ1-1; D may be TRBD1 (6 bases). Per the germline V gene, CDR1 is MNHEY and CDR2 is SVGAGI. Trimming removed 7 bases from V and 1 base from J, with 13 bases in between. This CDR3 spans 14 amino acids. The CDR3: CASTRAQGNTEAFF. In nucleotides, the CDR3 is TGTGCCAGCACGCGGGCACAGGGGAACACTGAAGCTTTCTTT.

CDR3 nucleotides: TGTGCCTGGAGTGTACGGGGCACAGATACGCAGTATTTT. Its protein product is CAWSVRGTDTQYF. The chain employs TRBV30 and TRBJ2-3; D call uncertain. The CDR3 is made up of 13 amino acids. The germline CDR1 and CDR2 sequences are GTSNPN and SVGIG (reference sequence). The V end was cut by 0 bases, the J end by 1 base, with 5 bases between.

V is TRBV7-9 and J is TRBJ2-2; 9 bases map to TRBD2. V shed 2 bases, J shed 2 bases, and the junction held 6 bases outside the gene matches. Germline CDR1 reads SEHNR; CDR2 reads FQNEAQ (reference sequence). The CDR3 runs 17 residues. As DNA, the CDR3 is TGTGCCAGCAGCTTAAGGCTAGCGGGAAGTAACACCGGGGAGCTGTTTTTT. Translating it yields CASSLRLAGSNTGELFF.

The V gene is TRBV5-1, the J gene TRBJ2-1; 10 bases are a match to TRBD2. The CDR3 spans 17 residues. J was trimmed by 7 bases and V by 4 bases; bases with no gene match: 14. The germline CDR1 and CDR2 sequences are SGHRS and YFSETQ. The CDR3 bases are TGCGCCAGCAGCCCAGGACTAGCGGCCGGGGCCCCAAATGAGCAGTTCTTC. Translated, it gives CASSPGLAAGAPNEQFF.